This entry lists 30 T cell receptor beta chains sequenced from one sample in a study of T cells in Graves' hyperthyroidism and ophthalmopathy. It was RNA transcripts that yielded the amplified TCR beta CDR3 regions. When the TCR CDR3 underwent first-round RT-PCR, the HTBI primer set was used. One entry per CDR3 protein results from TCRdb running MiXCR on the multiplex PCR reads. Altogether roughly 510,000 distinct CDR3 sequences are present, approximately 49% being singletons, with the ten largest covering 44%. Source material: peripheral blood or thyroid tissue (not recorded which). All receptors come from an adult woman with Graves' disease, either hyperthyroidism or ophthalmopathy (not recorded which).

The chain uses TRBV6-2 or TRBV6-3 and TRBJ2-3; D unresolved. Germline V lookup: CDR1 MNHEY, CDR2 SVGEGT. Trimming shortened V by 4 bases and J by 2 bases, and 13 bases separated the two germline ends. The CDR3 is made up of 15 amino acids. CDR3 region: CASSFQTSITDTQYF. In DNA form, the CDR3 reads TGTGCCAGCAGTTTCCAGACAAGCATCACAGATACGCAGTATTTT.

The chain has TRBV20-1 and TRBJ1-3; D ambiguous. This CDR3 is built from 14 residues. Trimming shortened V by 5 bases and J by 0 bases, and 11 bases separated the two germline ends. In germline, CDR1 is DFQATT, CDR2 SNEGSKA (reference sequence). The CDR3 DNA reads as TGCAGTGCTGACGCAGCGGTCTCTGGAAACACCATATATTTT. Translating it yields CSADAAVSGNTIYF.

This clonotype came up many times. CDR3 sequence reads: CASNLRGLNEKLFF. In DNA form, the CDR3 reads TGTGCCAGCAATCTCCGGGGCCTTAATGAAAAACTGTTTTTT. The rearrangement uses TRBV12-3 or TRBV12-4 and TRBJ1-4, with D maybe TRBD1 (5 bases). The germline V and J ends were trimmed by 7 bases and 4 bases, with 13 bases remaining between them. This CDR3 spans 14 amino acids.

V is TRBV20-1 and J is TRBJ1-2; D is possibly TRBD1 (6 bases). The CDR3 runs 13 residues. Trimming took off 2 bases at V and 5 bases at J, with 12 bases between the two ends. CDR1 is DFQATT and CDR2 is SNEGSKA in the germline V gene (reference sequence). In nucleotides, the CDR3 is TGCAGTGCTAGATCGGACAGTCAATATGGCTACACCTTC. Translated: CSARSDSQYGYTF.

This clonotype was detected many times. The J gene is TRBJ1-2, the V gene TRBV29-1, with D unresolved. With 3 bases removed from V and 4 bases from J, the gap between germline ends came to 9 bases. CDR1 is SQVTM and CDR2 is ANQGSEA in the germline V gene. This CDR3 is built from 12 residues. The CDR3 here is CSVEGGSYGYTF. CDR3 DNA: TGCAGCGTTGAGGGCGGGAGCTATGGCTACACCTTC.

The V gene is TRBV29-1, the J gene TRBJ2-5; 11 nucleotides align to TRBD2. The CDR3 runs to 15 residues. Germline V gene sequence: CDR1 SQVTM, CDR2 ANQGSEA. With V trimmed by 8 bases and J by 2 bases, 10 bases remained unmatched. The CDR3 nucleotides are TGCAGCAGTCCTACTAGGACTAGCGGGCAAGAGACCCAGTACTTC. It codes for CSSPTRTSGQETQYF.

This clonotype was detected ten times or more. J is TRBJ2-7 and V is TRBV2; 11 positions match TRBD2. The germline V gene has CDR1 SNHLY and CDR2 FYNNEI. The J segment lost 7 bases and the V segment lost 0 bases, leaving 5 bases of the junction unmatched. This CDR3 is built from 15 residues. The DNA for the CDR3 is TGTGCCAGCAGTGAAGCTAGCGGGAGGGCTGGAGAGCAGTACTTC. Translated: CASSEASGRAGEQYF.

This clonotype was recorded many times. The V call is TRBV19, the J call TRBJ1-5; the D is unclear. The CDR3 consists of 13 residues. The germline V and J ends were trimmed by 0 bases and 5 bases, with 5 bases remaining between them. The germline CDR1 and CDR2 sequences are LNHDA and SQIVND (reference sequence). The CDR3 here is CASSIDLYQPQHF. DNA of the CDR3: TGTGCCAGTAGTATAGATCTGTATCAGCCCCAGCATTTT.

This clonotype has a count of ten or more. One end of the junction varies from germline; a read error may be responsible. The V gene is TRBV7-9, the J gene TRBJ2-7; 9 bases map to TRBD2. This CDR3 has 14 amino acids. The germline CDR1 and CDR2 sequences are SEHNR and FQNEAQ (reference sequence). CDR3 protein: CASGLAGVPYEQYF. CDR3 sequence (DNA): TGTGCCAGCGGCTTAGCGGGAGTCCCCTACGAGCAGTACTTC.

Only a few counts were recorded for this clonotype. The CDR3 protein is CSVVGGASYGYTF. In nucleotides, the CDR3 is TGCAGCGTTGTTGGAGGGGCCTCCTATGGCTACACCTTC. The V and J genes are TRBV29-1 and TRBJ1-2, with D possibly being TRBD1 (5 bases). This CDR3 spans 13 amino acids. CDR1 and CDR2 from the germline V gene are SQVTM and ANQGSEA. Trimming left V 4 bases short and J 4 bases short, with 13 bases between. The whole variable domain, filled in from reference TRBV29-1 and TRBJ1-2, reads SAVISQKPSRDICQRGTSLTIQCQVDSQVTMMFWYRQQPGQSLTLIATANQGSEATYESGFVIDKFPISRPNLTFSTLTVSNMSPEDSSIYLCSVVGGASYGYTFGSGTRLTVV.

This clonotype was detected once. The rearrangement uses TRBV20-1 and TRBJ2-7; 7 bases match TRBD2. This CDR3 is built from 16 residues. V lost 0 bases, J lost 4 bases, and 12 bases stayed unmatched. The V gene's germline CDR1 is DFQATT and CDR2 SNEGSKA (reference sequence). The CDR3 DNA is TGCAGTGCTAGAGATTCCACTCCGGGAGGTGGGTACGAGCAGTACTTC. This codes for CSARDSTPGGGYEQYF.

This clonotype appeared many times. The chain links TRBV12-3 or TRBV12-4 to TRBJ2-7; D unresolved. V was shortened by 6 bases and J by 9 bases, with 15 bases between the two germline ends. This CDR3 is 12 amino acids long. CDR3 sequence reads: CASSFRTLGQYF. The CDR3 DNA reads TGTGCCAGCAGCTTCCGGACGCTGGGGCAGTACTTC.

To note about this clonotype: A much larger clone differs by one base, so this may be a read error. V usage is TRBV20-1 and J usage is TRBJ1-3, with D possibly matching TRBD1 (5 bases). Per germline, CDR1 DFQATT and CDR2 SNEGSKA (reference sequence). The CDR3 is 15 amino acids. The CDR3 nucleotides read TGCAATGCTAGAGATGGTGGGGCCAGTGGAAACACCATATATTTT. Translated: CNARDGGASGNTIYF.

Concerning this clonotype: Sequence at one end of the junction differs from germline and may be a read error. The V and J genes are TRBV4-1 and TRBJ1-2; 9 bases match TRBD1. Germline assignment: CDR1 MGHRA and CDR2 YSYEKL. There are 15 residues in the CDR3. CDR3 bases: TGCGCCAGCACCCAAAACAGGGGGCAGGGCTATGGCTACACCTTC. Amino acid sequence: CASTQNRGQGYGYTF.

V usage is TRBV5-1 and J usage is TRBJ1-3; D is ambiguous. Trimming took off 5 bases at V and 4 bases at J, with 13 bases between the two ends. This CDR3 has 14 residues. Germline CDR1 SGHRS, CDR2 YFSETQ. Here the CDR3 reads CASSGLAGGNTIYF. Written as DNA, the CDR3 is TGCGCCAGCAGTGGACTAGCGGGAGGAAACACCATATATTTT.

The J gene is TRBJ1-2, the V gene TRBV29-1; perhaps TRBD1 as D (6 bases). This CDR3 is 13 amino acids long. From germline, CDR1 is SQVTM and CDR2 ANQGSEA. With 5 bases removed from V and 4 bases from J, the gap between germline ends came to 14 bases. The CDR3 bases are TGCAGCGTTCTATCTGGACAGTCCTATGGCTACACCTTC. Translation: CSVLSGQSYGYTF.

In this sample, this clonotype turned up many times. CDR3 coding DNA: TGTGCCAGCAGTTTGGGCTTCTTTCTGCCGGGGAATGGCTACACCTTC. It specifies CASSLGFFLPGNGYTF. The gene calls are TRBV12-3 or TRBV12-4 and TRBJ1-2; D call uncertain. The length of the CDR3 is 16 residues. V dropped 3 bases and J dropped 6 bases, with 20 bases sitting between them.

This clonotype was observed a few times. The chain employs TRBV9 and TRBJ1-6, with no clear D. V gave up 5 bases and J gave up 7 bases, with 10 bases separating them. This CDR3 spans 13 amino acids. CDR1 and CDR2 from the germline V gene are SGDLS and YYNGEE. The CDR3 is CASSAAGNSPLHF. In DNA form, the CDR3 reads TGTGCCAGCAGTGCCGCGGGCAATTCACCCCTCCACTTT.

In regard to this clonotype: This likely comes from a read error, as the CDR3 has no conserved phenylalanine or tryptophan at its end. The limits of the CDR3 on the DNA are not certain, so only TCRdb's listed CDR3 is given. V usage is TRBV7-2 and J usage is TRBJ2-5; the table's D call TRBD1 went unverified against the DNA. Germline V lookup: CDR1 SGHTA, CDR2 FQGNSA. The CDR3 is 15 residues long, counting both termini. The CDR3 region is CASSVKGGSGSPLNT.

The chain has TRBV7-9 and TRBJ1-4; 7 bases line up with TRBD1. The CDR3 runs 15 residues. The V gene's germline CDR1 is SEHNR and CDR2 FQNEAQ (reference sequence). The V and J ends lost 2 bases and 2 bases, in that order; junction bases with no gene match: 2. This CDR3 is CASSLRRGTNEKLFF. The CDR3 region has the DNA TGTGCCAGCAGCTTACGCAGGGGGACTAATGAAAAACTGTTTTTT. The full variable domain, its missing parts supplied by reference TRBV7-9 and TRBJ1-4, is DTGVSQNPRHKITKRGQNVTFRCDPISEHNRLYWYRQTLGQGPEFLTYFQNEAQLEKSRLLSDRFSAERPKGSFSTLEIQRTEQGDSAMYLCASSLRRGTNEKLFFGSGTQLSVL.

The chain uses TRBV10-2 and TRBJ1-1; possible D gene TRBD1, 5 bases. Trimming cost V 6 bases and J 8 bases, with 16 bases left between them. Germline values: CDR1 WSHSY, CDR2 SAAADI. The CDR3 is 13 residues long. The CDR3 DNA reads TGCGCCAGCAGCCAGCTCGGGACGACCGAAGCTTTCTTT. Translating gives CASSQLGTTEAFF.

This chain joins TRBV7-2 and TRBJ1-2, with a weak D call TRBD1 (6 bases). V lost 0 bases to trimming and J lost 4 bases, with 15 bases between them. This CDR3 is built from 16 residues. CDR1 SGHTA and CDR2 FQGNSA come from the germline V gene. The CDR3 DNA sequence: TGTGCCAGCAGCTTAGCGCGGCAGGGGTTTGGCTATGGCTACACCTTC. The encoded protein is CASSLARQGFGYGYTF.

The table lists this clonotype with many counts. V usage is TRBV5-1 and J usage is TRBJ1-6; D is undetermined. V lost 0 bases, J lost 7 bases, and 17 bases lay in between. Germline lookup yields CDR1 SGHRS and CDR2 YFSETQ. This CDR3 region has 17 residues. CDR3 amino acids: CASSLAQGVSTNSPLHF. The CDR3 DNA reads as TGCGCCAGCAGCTTGGCCCAAGGTGTGTCTACCAATTCACCCCTCCACTTT.

This clonotype was seen at least ten times. The J gene is TRBJ2-5, the V gene TRBV4-1; maybe TRBD1 (6 bases). Trimming left V 1 base short and J 4 bases short, with 13 bases between. This CDR3 is built from 15 residues. Germline CDR1 reads MGHRA; CDR2 reads YSYEKL. CDR3 region: CASSQVGGQRETQYF. In DNA, the CDR3 is TGCGCCAGCAGCCAAGTAGGGGGTCAGAGAGAGACCCAGTACTTC.

As regards this clonotype: The junction and the germline gene differ at one end; a read error may be behind it. The chain couples TRBV29-1 to TRBJ1-1, with D uncertain. Germline V gene data show CDR1 as SQVTM and CDR2 as ANQGSEA. This CDR3 has 12 residues. CDR3 bases: TGCAGCGTTGAAGCGTCGAACGCTGAAGCTTTCTTT. This gives the protein CSVEASNAEAFF.

There are many counts of this clonotype. The gene calls are TRBV6-4 and TRBJ1-2; possible D gene TRBD1, 6 bases. The CDR3 runs to 13 residues. Germline-derived CDR1 and CDR2 are MRHNA and SNTAGT. V lost 8 bases and J lost 4, with 14 bases in between. The DNA for the CDR3 is TGTGCCAGCCCCGAGGGACAAACCTATGGCTACACCTTC. Amino acids: CASPEGQTYGYTF.

This clonotype was seen only once. This chain uses TRBV29-1 with TRBJ1-3; no clear D. Germline CDR1 and CDR2: SQVTM and ANQGSEA. Trimming took 3 bases from V and 4 from J, leaving 16 bases between them. The CDR3 is 15 residues long. The chain's CDR3 is CSVEEFSAYGNTIYF. For the CDR3, the DNA is TGCAGCGTTGAGGAGTTTTCGGCCTACGGAAACACCATATATTTT.

The chain carries TRBV5-1 and TRBJ2-7; tentatively, D is TRBD2 (7 bases). The CDR3 runs to 14 residues. Trimming cost V 1 base and J 2 bases, with 10 bases left between them. Germline assignment: CDR1 SGHRS and CDR2 YFSETQ. The CDR3 DNA is TGCGCCAGCAGCTTGAAGGGGGGGACCTACGAGCAGTACTTC. Protein product: CASSLKGGTYEQYF.

This clonotype was detected many times. The chain has TRBV4-2 and TRBJ1-1, with D hard to call. The CDR3 extends over 12 amino acids. V lost 1 base, J lost 4 bases, and 4 bases lay in between. Germline V gene data show CDR1 as LGHNA and CDR2 as YNFKEQ. Here the CDR3 reads CASSQVGTEAFF. As DNA, the CDR3 is TGTGCCAGCAGCCAAGTAGGCACTGAAGCTTTCTTT.

The chain has TRBV5-4 and TRBJ1-1; D call uncertain. Trimming cost V 4 bases and J 6 bases, with 16 bases left between them. Germline V gives CDR1 SGHNT, CDR2 YYREEE (reference sequence). CDR3 length: 14 residues. CDR3: CASSLTSGYAEAFF. The CDR3 nucleotides are TGTGCCAGCAGCCTCACGTCGGGGTACGCTGAAGCTTTCTTT.